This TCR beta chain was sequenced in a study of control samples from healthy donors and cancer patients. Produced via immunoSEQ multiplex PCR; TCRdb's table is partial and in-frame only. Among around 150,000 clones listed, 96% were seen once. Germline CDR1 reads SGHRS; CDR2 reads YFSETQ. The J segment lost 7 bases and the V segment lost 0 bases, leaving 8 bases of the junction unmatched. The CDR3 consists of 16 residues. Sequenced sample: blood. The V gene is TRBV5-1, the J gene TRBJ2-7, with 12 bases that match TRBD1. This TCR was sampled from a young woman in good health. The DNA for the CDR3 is TGCGCCAGCAGCTTGGCCGGGACAGGGGGCGGGGAAGAGCAGTACTTC. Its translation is CASSLAGTGGGEEQYF.